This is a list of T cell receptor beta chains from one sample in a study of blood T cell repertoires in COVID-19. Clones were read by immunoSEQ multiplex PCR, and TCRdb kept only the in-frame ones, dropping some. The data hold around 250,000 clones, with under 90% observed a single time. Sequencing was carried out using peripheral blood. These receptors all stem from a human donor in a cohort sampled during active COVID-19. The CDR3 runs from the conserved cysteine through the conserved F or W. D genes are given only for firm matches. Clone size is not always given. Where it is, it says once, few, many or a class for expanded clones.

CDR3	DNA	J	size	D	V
CASSNIGDESGELFF	TGTGCCAGCAGTAACATAGGGGATGAATCCGGGGAGCTGTTTTTT	TRBJ2-2	.	.	TRBV21-1
CASRKRGYQHF	TGTGCCAGCAGAAAAAGGGGATACCAGCATTTT	TRBJ1-5	.	.	TRBV12-3/TRBV12-4
CASRLAGLNTGELFF	TGTGCCAGTAGGCTAGCGGGTTTGAACACCGGGGAGCTGTTTTTT	TRBJ2-2	.	TRBD2	TRBV19
CASSQVVLSGNTIYF	TGCGCCAGCAGCCAAGTAGTACTCTCTGGAAACACCATATATTTT	TRBJ1-3	once	.	TRBV4-1
CSVEIQEGARQYF	TGCAGCGTTGAAATTCAGGAAGGGGCTCGGCAGTACTTC	TRBJ2-7	.	.	TRBV29-1
CASSLWGRLTDTQYF	TGTGCCAGCAGCTTGTGGGGGAGGCTCACAGATACGCAGTATTTT	TRBJ2-3	.	.	TRBV7-3
CSASPLAGGAGELFF	TGCAGTGCTAGTCCCCTAGCGGGAGGCGCCGGGGAGCTGTTTTTT	TRBJ2-2	few	TRBD2	TRBV20-1
CASSLSPLNEQFF	TGTGCCAGCAGCTTGAGCCCGCTCAATGAGCAGTTCTTC	TRBJ2-1	.	.	TRBV5-5
CASSQVGAGTDTQYF	TGTGCCAGCAGCCAAGTGGGGGCGGGCACAGATACGCAGTATTTT	TRBJ2-3	.	.	TRBV3-1/TRBV3-2
CASSPLDREARVAFF	TGTGCCAGCAGCCCTCTGGACAGGGAAGCCCGCGTAGCTTTCTTT	TRBJ1-1	.	TRBD1	TRBV28
CASSESVDREAFF	TGCGCCAGCAGTGAGTCGGTGGACAGGGAGGCTTTCTTT	TRBJ1-1	.	TRBD1	TRBV10-1
CASSLTGSKNIQYF	TGTGCCAGCAGTCTAACAGGGTCCAAAAACATTCAGTACTTC	TRBJ2-4	few	.	TRBV28
CASEPATNSPLHF	TGTGCCAGCGAACCGGCGACAAATTCACCCCTCCACTTT	TRBJ1-6	.	.	TRBV2
CASSPGQGKKLFF	TGCGCCAGCAGTCCAGGACAGGGGAAAAAACTGTTTTTT	TRBJ1-4	.	TRBD1	TRBV23-1
CASSIETGNQPQHF	TGTGCCAGTAGTATTGAGACAGGCAATCAGCCCCAGCATTTT	TRBJ1-5	.	.	TRBV19
CASSGGSIFYEQYF	TGCGCCAGCAGCGGGGGGTCGATTTTCTACGAGCAGTACTTC	TRBJ2-7	.	.	TRBV5-1
CASSLAGVAYNEQFF	TGTGCCAGCAGTTTAGCGGGAGTGGCGTACAATGAGCAGTTCTTC	TRBJ2-1	.	TRBD2	TRBV5-6
CASSLKGGLAGGEQFF	TGTGCCAGCAGTTTAAAGGGGGGACTAGCGGGAGGTGAGCAGTTCTTC	TRBJ2-1	.	TRBD2	TRBV27
CASSLLTGLAKNIQYF	TGTGCCAGCAGCCTACTGACAGGGCTAGCCAAAAACATTCAGTACTTC	TRBJ2-4	.	TRBD1	TRBV7-2
CASSNRDTTYNEQFF	TGTGCCAGCAGCAACCGGGACACCACCTACAATGAGCAGTTCTTC	TRBJ2-1	.	.	TRBV11-2
CASSLAGAWGYTF	TGTGCCAGCAGTCTAGCAGGGGCGTGGGGCTACACCTTC	TRBJ1-2	once	.	TRBV28
CASSNGKGEKLFF	TGCGCCAGTTCAAACGGGAAGGGTGAAAAACTGTTTTTT	TRBJ1-4	.	.	TRBV5-1
CSVPNVLAEGQYF	TGCAGCGTTCCCAACGTACTAGCTGAGGGCCAGTACTTC	TRBJ2-5	once	.	TRBV29-1
CSAIAGEETQYF	TGCAGCGCGATAGCGGGGGAAGAGACCCAGTACTTC	TRBJ2-5	.	TRBD2	TRBV29-1
CASSPSDRPMNTEAFF	TGTGCCAGCAGCCCATCGGACAGACCCATGAACACTGAAGCTTTCTTT	TRBJ1-1	.	.	TRBV9
CASSPARTGGSYEQYF	TGTGCCAGCAGCCCGGCCCGGACAGGGGGCTCCTACGAGCAGTACTTC	TRBJ2-7	.	TRBD1	TRBV28
CAGRKDSQTYEQYF	TGTGCCGGTCGGAAGGACAGCCAGACCTACGAGCAGTACTTC	TRBJ2-7	.	.	TRBV2
CASSLGGLRSNEKLFF	TGTGCCAGCAGCTTAGGGGGGCTTCGGAGTAATGAAAAACTGTTTTTT	TRBJ1-4	few	.	TRBV7-9